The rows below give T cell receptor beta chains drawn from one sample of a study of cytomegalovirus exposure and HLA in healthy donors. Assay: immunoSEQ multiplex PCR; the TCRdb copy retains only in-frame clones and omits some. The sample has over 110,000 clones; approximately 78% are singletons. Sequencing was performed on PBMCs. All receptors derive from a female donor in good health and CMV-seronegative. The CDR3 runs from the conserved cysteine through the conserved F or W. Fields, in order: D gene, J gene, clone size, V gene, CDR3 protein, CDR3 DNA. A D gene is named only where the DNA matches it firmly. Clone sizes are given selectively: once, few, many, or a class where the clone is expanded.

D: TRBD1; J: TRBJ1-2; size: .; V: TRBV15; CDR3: CATSRDQGAYYGYTF; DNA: TGTGCCACCAGCAGAGATCAGGGGGCGTACTATGGCTACACCTTC
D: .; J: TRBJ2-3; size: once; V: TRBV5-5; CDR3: CASRGIAASSTDTQYF; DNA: TGTGCCAGCAGGGGGATAGCGGCTTCTAGCACAGATACGCAGTATTTT
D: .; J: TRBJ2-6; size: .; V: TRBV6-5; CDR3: CASTRGTGANVLTF; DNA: TGTGCCAGCACTCGGGGTACTGGGGCCAACGTCCTGACTTTC
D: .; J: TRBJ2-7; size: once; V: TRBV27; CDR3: CASSPTRLIFYEQYF; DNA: TGTGCCAGCAGTCCGACTAGGCTGATATTCTACGAGCAGTACTTC
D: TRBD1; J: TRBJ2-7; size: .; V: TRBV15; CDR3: CATSTGQGGEQYF; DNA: TGTGCCACCAGCACGGGACAGGGTGGCGAGCAGTACTTC
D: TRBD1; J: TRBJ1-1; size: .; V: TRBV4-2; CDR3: CASSRDQGVGTEAFF; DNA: TGTGCCAGCAGCCGAGACCAGGGGGTCGGCACTGAAGCTTTCTTT
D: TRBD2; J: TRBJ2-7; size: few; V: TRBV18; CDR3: CASSLTGTSISYTLEQYF; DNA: TGTGCCAGCTCACTTACCGGGACTAGTATTTCTTATACTCTCGAGCAGTACTTC
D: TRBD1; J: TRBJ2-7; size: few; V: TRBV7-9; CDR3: CASSGQGVPTEQYF; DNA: TGTGCCAGCAGCGGGCAGGGGGTTCCCACCGAGCAGTACTTC
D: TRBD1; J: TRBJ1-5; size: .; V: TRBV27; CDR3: CASSATGRSNQPQHF; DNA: TGTGCCAGCAGTGCGACAGGGAGAAGCAATCAGCCCCAGCATTTT
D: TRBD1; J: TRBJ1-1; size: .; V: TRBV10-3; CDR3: CAISGSGGWNTEAFF; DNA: TGTGCCATCAGTGGATCAGGGGGCTGGAACACTGAAGCTTTCTTT
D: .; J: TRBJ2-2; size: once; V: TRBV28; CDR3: CASSLWRLNTGELFF; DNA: TGTGCCAGCAGTTTATGGCGTCTAAACACCGGGGAGCTGTTTTTT
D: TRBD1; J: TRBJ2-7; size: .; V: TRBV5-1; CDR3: CASSLFPGGDEQYF; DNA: TGCGCCAGCAGCTTGTTCCCAGGGGGCGACGAGCAGTACTTC
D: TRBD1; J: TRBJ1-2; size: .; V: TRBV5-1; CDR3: CASSLEGAGGYTF; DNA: TGCGCCAGCAGCTTGGAGGGGGCGGGTGGCTACACCTTC
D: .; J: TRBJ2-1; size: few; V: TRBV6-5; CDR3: CASSSGCEQFF; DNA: TGTGCCAGCAGCTCGGGGTGTGAGCAGTTCTTC
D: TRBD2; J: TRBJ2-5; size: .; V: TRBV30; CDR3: CAWSHGGARETQYF; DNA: TGTGCCTGGAGTCACGGGGGGGCCAGGGAGACCCAGTACTTC
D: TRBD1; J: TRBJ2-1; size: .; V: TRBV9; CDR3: CASSVEGTGPREQFF; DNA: TGTGCCAGCAGCGTAGAAGGGACAGGGCCCAGGGAGCAGTTCTTC
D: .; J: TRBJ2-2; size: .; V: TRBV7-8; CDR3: CASSLARGRNGELFF; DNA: TGTGCCAGCAGCTTAGCGCGAGGTCGGAACGGGGAGCTGTTTTTT
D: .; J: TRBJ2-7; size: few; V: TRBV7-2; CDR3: CASSYTSYEQYF; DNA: TGTGCCAGCAGCTACACCTCCTACGAGCAGTACTTC
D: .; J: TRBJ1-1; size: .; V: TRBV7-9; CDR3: CASSLRGMNTEAFF; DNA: TGTGCCAGCAGCTTAAGGGGAATGAACACTGAAGCTTTCTTT
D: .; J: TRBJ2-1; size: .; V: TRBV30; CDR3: CAWSRDSSRWFNEQFF; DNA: TGTGCCTGGAGTAGGGACTCAAGCAGGTGGTTCAATGAGCAGTTCTTC
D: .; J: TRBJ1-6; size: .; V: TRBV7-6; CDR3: CASSSKKPGSLHSPLHF; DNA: TGTGCCAGCAGCTCGAAGAAACCCGGTTCCCTACATTCACCCCTCCACTTT
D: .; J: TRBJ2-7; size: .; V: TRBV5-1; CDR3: CASSYAGPTYEQYF; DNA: TGCGCCAGCAGCTACGCGGGTCCTACCTACGAGCAGTACTTC
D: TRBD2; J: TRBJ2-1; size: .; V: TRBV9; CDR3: CASSVGASGFDNEQFF; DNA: TGTGCCAGCAGCGTAGGGGCTAGCGGGTTCGACAATGAGCAGTTCTTC
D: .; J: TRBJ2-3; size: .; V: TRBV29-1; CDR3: CSVESGTDTQYF; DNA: TGCAGCGTTGAATCCGGGACAGATACGCAGTATTTT
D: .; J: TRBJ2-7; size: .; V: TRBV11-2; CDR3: CASSSIAWTYEQYF; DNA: TGTGCCAGCAGCTCGATAGCGTGGACCTACGAGCAGTACTTC
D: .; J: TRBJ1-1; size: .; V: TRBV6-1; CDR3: CASRSQGSNTEAFF; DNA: TGTGCCAGCAGATCACAGGGTTCGAACACTGAAGCTTTCTTT
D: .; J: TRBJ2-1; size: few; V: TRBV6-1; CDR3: CASSQGVSSYNEQFF; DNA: TGTGCCAGCAGCCAAGGGGTTAGCTCCTACAATGAGCAGTTCTTC
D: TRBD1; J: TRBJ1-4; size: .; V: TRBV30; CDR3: CAWNNPGQGDEKLFF; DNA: TGTGCCTGGAATAACCCGGGACAGGGGGATGAAAAACTGTTTTTT
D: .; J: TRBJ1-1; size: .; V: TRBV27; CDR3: CASSPGRANTEAFF; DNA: TGTGCCAGCAGTCCAGGGCGAGCGAACACTGAAGCTTTCTTT
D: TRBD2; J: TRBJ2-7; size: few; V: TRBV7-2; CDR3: CASSLDSGRASYEQYF; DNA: TGTGCCAGCAGCTTAGATAGCGGGAGGGCCTCCTACGAGCAGTACTTC
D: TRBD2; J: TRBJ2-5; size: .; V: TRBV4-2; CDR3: CASSQTSGGAETQYF; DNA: TGTGCCAGCAGCCAAACTAGCGGGGGGGCGGAGACCCAGTACTTC
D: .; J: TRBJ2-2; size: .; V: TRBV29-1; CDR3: CSVLDIHTGELFF; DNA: TGCAGCGTTCTGGACATTCACACCGGGGAGCTGTTTTTT
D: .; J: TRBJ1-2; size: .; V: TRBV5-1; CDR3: CASSFIPGYTF; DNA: TGCGCCAGCAGCTTTATCCCCGGCTACACCTTC
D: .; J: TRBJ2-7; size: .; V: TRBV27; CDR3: CASRSTPLEQYF; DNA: TGTGCCAGCAGATCTACCCCACTCGAGCAGTACTTC
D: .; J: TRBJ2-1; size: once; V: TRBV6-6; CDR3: CASSFGGGGFNEQFF; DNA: TGTGCCAGCAGTTTTGGGGGGGGCGGGTTCAATGAGCAGTTCTTC
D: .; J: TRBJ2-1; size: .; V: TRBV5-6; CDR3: CASSLDTPGVREQFF; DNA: TGTGCCAGCAGCTTGGACACCCCGGGGGTCCGTGAGCAGTTCTTC
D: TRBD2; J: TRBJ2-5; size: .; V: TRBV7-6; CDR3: CASSFPGLAGSETQYF; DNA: TGTGCCAGCAGCTTCCCCGGACTAGCGGGGTCAGAGACCCAGTACTTC
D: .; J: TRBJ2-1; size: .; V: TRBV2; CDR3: CARQIAYEQFF; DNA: TGTGCCAGGCAAATAGCGTACGAGCAGTTCTTC
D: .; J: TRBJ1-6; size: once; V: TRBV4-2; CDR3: CASSPRMGSNSPLHF; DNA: TGTGCCAGCAGCCCTCGAATGGGGAGCAATTCACCCCTCCACTTT
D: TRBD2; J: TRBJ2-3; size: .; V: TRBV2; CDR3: CASSEASGRSTDTQYF; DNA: TGTGCCAGCAGTGAAGCTAGCGGGAGGAGCACAGATACGCAGTATTTT
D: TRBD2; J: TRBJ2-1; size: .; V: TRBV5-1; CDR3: CASSSGLAGPHNEQFF; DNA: TGCGCCAGCAGCTCGGGACTAGCGGGACCCCACAATGAGCAGTTCTTC
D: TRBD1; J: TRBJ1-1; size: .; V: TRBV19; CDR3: CASSPHNRGVGTEAFF; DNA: TGTGCCAGTAGTCCACACAACAGGGGTGTGGGCACTGAAGCTTTCTTT
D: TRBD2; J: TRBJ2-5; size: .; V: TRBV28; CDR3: CAGGSKDRKTQYF; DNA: TGTGCCGGCGGGAGTAAAGACAGAAAGACCCAGTACTTC
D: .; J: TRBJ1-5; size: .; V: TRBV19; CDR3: CASNSKIGNQPQHF; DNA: TGTGCCAGTAACTCCAAAATCGGCAATCAGCCCCAGCATTTT
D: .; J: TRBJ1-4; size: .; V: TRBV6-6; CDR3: CASSYGRGNEKLFF; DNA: TGTGCCAGCAGTTATGGGAGAGGTAATGAAAAACTGTTTTTT
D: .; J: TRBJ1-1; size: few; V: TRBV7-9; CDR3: CASSSRVETEAFF; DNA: TGTGCCAGCAGCAGCAGGGTGGAGACTGAAGCTTTCTTT
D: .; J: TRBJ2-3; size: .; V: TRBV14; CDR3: CASSQDKTGHTDTQYF; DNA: TGTGCCAGCAGCCAAGATAAAACAGGTCACACAGATACGCAGTATTTT